These 22 T cell receptor beta chains share one sample of origin, sequenced in a study of blood T cell repertoires in COVID-19 (dated by TCRdb to about 2020). Preparation of the library involved the immunoSEQ multiplex PCR assay. TCRdb holds this immuneACCESS table with in-frame rearrangements only. Some clones are missing; in checked studies, unresolved V genes explain under half, and the rest has no known cause. The sample table holds around 370,000 clones, of which 85% to 90% were seen once. The ten largest clones add up to around 7.9% of the sample. Sequences were obtained from peripheral blood. The receptor set was obtained from a woman aged 70-85 years with COVID-19, enrolled during active disease.

This rearrangement joins TRBV7-9 to TRBJ2-1; weak D call: TRBD2 (5 bases). This CDR3 is built from 15 residues. Germline V gives CDR1 SEHNR, CDR2 FQNEAQ (reference sequence). The V end lost 7 bases, the J end lost 0 bases, and 13 bases lay between the germline ends. The CDR3 coding sequence is TGTGCCAGCACCTCGGACTTAGGCTCCTACAATGAGCAGTTCTTC. Encoded protein: CASTSDLGSYNEQFF.

The chain joins TRBV7-7 to TRBJ2-2, with D perhaps matching TRBD1 (5 bases). The CDR3 is 14 amino acids. Germline V gene data show CDR1 as SSHAT and CDR2 as FNYEAQ (reference sequence). V lost 5 bases, J lost 2 bases, and 9 bases lay in between. The chain's CDR3 is CASSPDINTGELFF. The CDR3 nucleotides read TGTGCCAGCAGCCCGGACATCAACACCGGGGAGCTGTTTTTT.

The V and J genes are TRBV28 and TRBJ1-5; 9 bases match TRBD1. The CDR3 loop spans 18 amino acids. V was clipped by 8 bases and J by 0 bases; unmatched bases: 14. Germline CDR1 is MDHEN and CDR2 is SYDVKM. The CDR3 region has the DNA TGTGCCAGCCAGACCGGGACAGGGTCATTTTATAGCAATCAGCCCCAGCATTTT. It encodes CASQTGTGSFYSNQPQHF.

The chain couples TRBV4-1 to TRBJ2-5, with 13 bases matching TRBD2. With 4 bases clipped from V and 1 base from J, the junction kept 3 bases outside the gene matches. CDR1 and CDR2 (germline): MGHRA, YSYEKL. This CDR3 has 16 amino acids. CDR3 residues: CASSRGLAGPQETQYF. In nucleotides, the CDR3 is TGCGCCAGCAGCCGGGGACTAGCGGGGCCCCAAGAGACCCAGTACTTC.

The chain is built from TRBV13 and TRBJ1-2; D may be TRBD1 (6 bases). This CDR3 has 12 residues. V lost 6 bases and J 14 bases, leaving 19 bases between the germline ends. CDR1 is PRHDT and CDR2 is FYEKMQ in the germline V gene (reference sequence). As DNA, the CDR3 is TGTGCCAGCAGATCTACCGGGACAACTACTACCTTC. It encodes CASRSTGTTTTF.

This chain connects TRBV6-2 or TRBV6-3 to TRBJ2-7, with 8 bases that match TRBD1. J lost 6 bases, V lost 6 bases, and 4 bases had no gene match. Looked up from germline, CDR1 is MNHEY and CDR2 is SVGEGT. CDR3 length: 12 amino acids. For the CDR3, the DNA is TGTGCCAGCAGCCAGGGGGCTGTCGAGCAGTACTTC. This encodes CASSQGAVEQYF.

This clone was counted between two and nine times. The J gene is TRBJ2-7, the V gene TRBV12-1; the table calls TRBD1, which could not be checked here. TRBV12-1 has pseudogene status. This CDR3 is 16 amino acids long. The CDR3 reads CASSTLGQGHIYEQYF. CDR3 coding DNA: TGTGCCAGCAGCACCCTTGGACAGGGTCATATTTACGAGCAGTACTTC.

V gene TRBV28 combines with J gene TRBJ1-2, with 9 bases aligning to TRBD1. Germline values: CDR1 MDHEN, CDR2 SYDVKM. The CDR3 loop spans 15 amino acids. Germline trimming cut 6 bases from V and 2 bases from J; bases unmatched to any gene: 7. Here the CDR3 reads CASSLRGTGNYGYTF. The CDR3 DNA follows: TGTGCCAGCAGCCTCCGAGGGACAGGGAACTATGGCTACACCTTC.

The gene calls are TRBV12-3 or TRBV12-4 and TRBJ2-5; D is undetermined. The V and J ends lost 6 bases and 5 bases respectively, with 10 bases between them. The CDR3 contains 12 residues. The CDR3 bases are TGTGCCAGCAGACAAGCTAGGGAGACCCAGTACTTC. Its translation: CASRQARETQYF.

This rearrangement joins TRBV5-4 to TRBJ1-1; D unresolved. The CDR3 runs 17 residues. Looked up from germline, CDR1 is SGHNT and CDR2 is YYREEE (reference sequence). V was pared by 0 bases and J by 0 bases, with 15 bases between. The CDR3: CASSLEEGLRMNTEAFF. The CDR3 bases are TGTGCCAGCAGCTTGGAAGAGGGCTTAAGAATGAACACTGAAGCTTTCTTT.

CDR3 DNA: TGTGCCATCCGCGACAGGGAAGACGGGGAGCTGTTTTTT. It is translated as CAIRDREDGELFF. This chain joins TRBV10-3 and TRBJ2-2; 7 nucleotides line up with TRBD1. The CDR3 runs 13 residues. The junction had 7 bases not matched to a gene; V was cut back by 8 bases and J by 7 bases. The germline V gene encodes CDR1 ENHRY and CDR2 SYGVKD.

The chain has TRBV5-1 and TRBJ2-2; TRBD2 is a possible D gene (6 bases). The CDR3 extends over 14 amino acids. Germline loops: CDR1 SGHRS, CDR2 YFSETQ. V was pared by 1 base and J by 5 bases, with 9 bases between. The CDR3 nucleotides read TGCGCCAGCAGCTTGTTGGAGGGAACCGGGGAGCTGTTTTTT. This sequence encodes CASSLLEGTGELFF.

The V call is TRBV7-2, the J call TRBJ2-7; 9 bases are a match to TRBD1. The germline CDR1 and CDR2 sequences are SGHTA and FQGNSA. This CDR3 contains 13 residues. V shed 5 bases and J 6 bases; nucleotides not matched to a gene: 5. CDR3 loop: CASSGDRVIEQYF. As DNA, the CDR3 is TGTGCCAGCAGCGGGGACAGGGTTATCGAGCAGTACTTC. The full variable domain, completed using reference TRBV7-2 and TRBJ2-7, is GAGVSQSPSNKVTEKGKDVELRCDPISGHTALYWYRQSLGQGLEFLIYFQGNSAPDKSGLPSDRFSAERTGGSVSTLTIQRTQQEDSAVYLCASSGDRVIEQYFGPGTRLTVT.

The rearrangement uses TRBV15 and TRBJ2-2, with 7 positions matching TRBD1. The V gene's germline CDR1 is LNHNV and CDR2 YYDKDF (reference sequence). CDR3 size: 15 residues. V gave up 4 bases and J gave up 1 base; unmatched junction bases: 3. As DNA, the CDR3 is TGTGCCACCAGCACACGGGACAGGAACACCGGGGAGCTGTTTTTT. Encoded protein: CATSTRDRNTGELFF. The full variable domain, rest sourced from reference TRBV15 and TRBJ2-2, is DAMVIQNPRYQVTQFGKPVTLSCSQTLNHNVMYWYQQKSSQAPKLLFHYYDKDFNNEADTPDNFQSRRPNTSFCFLDIRSPGLGDTAMYLCATSTRDRNTGELFFGEGSRLTVL.

The V and J genes are TRBV5-6 and TRBJ1-2; D is perhaps TRBD1 (6 bases). This CDR3 is built from 14 residues. V dropped 0 bases and J dropped 1 base, with 7 bases sitting between them. Germline CDR1 SGHDT, CDR2 YYEEEE. CDR3 region: CASSLGTVNYGYTF. The CDR3 region has the DNA TGTGCCAGCAGCTTGGGGACAGTTAACTATGGCTACACCTTC.

This clone was observed a few times. This chain uses TRBV7-2 with TRBJ2-3, with TRBD1 matching over 7 bases. Trimming at V came to 5 bases and at J to 2 bases, leaving 10 bases not matched to a gene. Germline V gene lookup returns CDR1 SGHTA and CDR2 FQGNSA. The CDR3 has 16 amino acids. As DNA, the CDR3 is TGTGCCAGCAGCACCCACAGGGGAGCCTACACAGATACGCAGTATTTT. Its translation: CASSTHRGAYTDTQYF.

The chain links TRBV14 to TRBJ2-3; 8 bases align to TRBD1. The junction had 11 bases not matched to a gene; V was cut back by 2 bases and J by 7 bases. Germline V CDR1 and CDR2: SGHDN, FVKESK. CDR3 length equals 16 residues. The DNA of the CDR3 is TGTGCCAGCAGCCAAAGGGCAGGGGGCGCATCCCATACGCAGTATTTT. This codes for CASSQRAGGASHTQYF. Complete variable domain (other parts from reference TRBV14 and TRBJ2-3): EAGVTQFPSHSVIEKGQTVTLRCDPISGHDNLYWYRRVMGKEIKFLLHFVKESKQDESGMPNNRFLAERTGGTYSTLKVQPAELEDSGVYFCASSQRAGGASHTQYFGPGTRLTVL.

The chain has TRBV4-1 and TRBJ2-1; possibly TRBD1 for D (6 bases). The V end was cut by 5 bases, the J end by 2 bases, with 10 bases between. CDR1 and CDR2 from the germline V gene are MGHRA and YSYEKL. The CDR3 length is 14 residues. The CDR3 region is CASSDRDTYNEQFF. CDR3 in DNA: TGCGCCAGCAGCGACCGGGACACCTACAATGAGCAGTTCTTC.

This chain joins TRBV5-1 and TRBJ2-1; D is possibly TRBD1 (6 bases). V was cut by 1 base and J by 2 bases, with 10 bases left in between. CDR1 and CDR2 from the germline V gene are SGHRS and YFSETQ. The CDR3 loop spans 15 amino acids. This CDR3 is CASSLLQGPYNEQFF. The CDR3 coding sequence is TGCGCCAGCAGCTTGTTACAGGGCCCCTACAATGAGCAGTTCTTC.

The chain employs TRBV11-2 and TRBJ2-2; 9 bases are a match to TRBD1. The V segment lost 5 bases and the J segment 3 bases; nucleotides outside the gene matches: 10. The CDR3 contains 17 residues. CDR1 SGHAT and CDR2 FQNNGV come from the germline V gene. CDR3 nucleotides: TGTGCCAGCAGCCCGCACTACAGGGGGCTTGACACCGGGGAGCTGTTTTTT. Its protein product is CASSPHYRGLDTGELFF.

J is TRBJ1-2 and V is TRBV10-3; 8 positions agree with TRBD1. V trimming: 6 bases; J trimming: 5 bases; junction bases outside the gene matches: 8. CDR1 is ENHRY, CDR2 SYGVKD, per germline. The CDR3 is 14 residues long. The CDR3 here is CAISSKTGGYGYTF. CDR3 nucleotides: TGTGCCATCAGCTCAAAAACAGGGGGATATGGCTACACCTTC.

The J gene is TRBJ2-7, the V gene TRBV6-1; no clear D gene. Looked up from germline, CDR1 is MNHNS and CDR2 is SASEGT. V dropped 1 base and J dropped 4 bases, with 14 bases sitting between them. CDR3 size: 15 residues. The CDR3 coding sequence is TGTGCCAGCAGTGAAGGTACGGTCGGAGCTTACGAGCAGTACTTC. As protein: CASSEGTVGAYEQYF.